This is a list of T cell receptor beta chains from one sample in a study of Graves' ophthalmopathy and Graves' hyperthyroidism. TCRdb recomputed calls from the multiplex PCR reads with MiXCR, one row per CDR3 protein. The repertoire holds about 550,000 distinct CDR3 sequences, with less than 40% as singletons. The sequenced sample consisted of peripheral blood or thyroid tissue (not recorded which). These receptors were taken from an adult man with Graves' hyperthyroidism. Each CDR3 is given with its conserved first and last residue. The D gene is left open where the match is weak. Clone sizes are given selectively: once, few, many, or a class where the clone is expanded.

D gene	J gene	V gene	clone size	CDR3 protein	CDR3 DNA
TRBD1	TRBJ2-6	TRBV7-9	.	CASSFRDRGNGANVLTF	TGTGCCAGCAGCTTCCGGGACAGGGGCAATGGGGCCAACGTCCTGACTTTC
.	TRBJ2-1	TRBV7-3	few	CASSSGQRTNEQFF	TGTGCCAGCAGCTCCGGACAGAGGACCAATGAGCAGTTCTTC
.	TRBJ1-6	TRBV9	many	CASSVGTGDSPLHF	TGTGCCAGCAGCGTAGGGACCGGCGATTCACCCCTCCACTTT
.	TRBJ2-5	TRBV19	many	CASSMQGQETQYF	TGTGCCAGTAGTATGCAGGGCCAAGAGACCCAGTACTTC
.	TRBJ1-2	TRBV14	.	CASSPPSQGLSYGYTF	TGTGCCAGCTCACCACCGTCTCAGGGACTTTCCTATGGCTACACCTTC
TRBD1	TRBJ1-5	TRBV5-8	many	CASRPWTGAQPQHF	TGTGCCAGCAGACCATGGACAGGGGCTCAGCCCCAGCATTTT
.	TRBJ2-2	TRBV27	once	CASSLSEGSGELFF	TGTGCCAGCAGTTTATCGGAGGGCTCCGGGGAGCTGTTTTTT
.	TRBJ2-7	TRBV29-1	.	CSADRLVGAYEQYF	TGCAGCGCTGACAGATTGGTTGGGGCCTACGAGCAGTACTTC
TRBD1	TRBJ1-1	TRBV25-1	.	CASSFGQGSRTEAFF	TGTGCCAGCAGTTTCGGACAGGGAAGCCGTACTGAAGCTTTCTTT
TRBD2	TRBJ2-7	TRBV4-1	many	CASSTRMGGSYEQYF	TGCGCCAGCAGCACCCGGATGGGAGGGTCGTACGAGCAGTACTTC
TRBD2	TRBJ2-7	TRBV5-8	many	CASSLASGIAYEQYF	TGTGCCAGCAGCTTGGCTAGCGGAATAGCCTACGAGCAGTACTTC
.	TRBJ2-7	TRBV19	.	CASSNPSSYEQYF	TGTGCCAGTAGTAACCCGAGCTCCTACGAGCAGTACTTC
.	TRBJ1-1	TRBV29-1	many	CSVETVLNTEAFF	TGCAGCGTTGAAACAGTTTTGAACACTGAAGCTTTCTTT
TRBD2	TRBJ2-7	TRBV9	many	CASSVGSGGYEQYF	TGTGCCAGCAGCGTAGGGTCGGGGGGCTACGAGCAGTACTTC
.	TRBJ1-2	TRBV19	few	CASSTPGNYGYTF	TGTGCCAGTAGTACCCCGGGTAACTATGGCTACACCTTC
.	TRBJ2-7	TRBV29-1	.	CSVAGRYEQYF	TGCAGCGTCGCGGGGAGGTACGAGCAGTACTTC
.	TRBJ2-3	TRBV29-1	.	CSVTKATDTQYF	TGCAGCGTTACTAAGGCAACAGATACGCAGTATTTT
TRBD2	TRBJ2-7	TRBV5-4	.	CASSLWTSGRREQYF	TGTGCCAGCAGCTTGTGGACTAGCGGGAGGCGCGAGCAGTACTTC
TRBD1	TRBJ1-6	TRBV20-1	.	CSARDRGGTATSPLHF	TGCAGTGCTAGAGATCGAGGAGGGACAGCAACTTCACCCCTCCACTTT
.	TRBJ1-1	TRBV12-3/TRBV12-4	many	CASSFGQPGLEAFF	TGTGCCAGCAGTTTCGGACAGCCCGGTCTTGAAGCTTTCTTT
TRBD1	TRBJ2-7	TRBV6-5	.	CASSTLKLATGLVDEQYF	TGTGCCAGCAGCACACTCAAATTAGCGACAGGGTTAGTTGACGAGCAGTACTTC
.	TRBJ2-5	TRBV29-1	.	CSVARGQETQYF	TGCAGCGTTGCGAGGGGCCAAGAGACCCAGTACTTC
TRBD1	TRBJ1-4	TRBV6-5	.	CASSYSGTATEELFF	TGTGCCAGCAGTTACTCTGGGACAGCCACTGAAGAACTGTTTTTT
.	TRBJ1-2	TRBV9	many	CASSGRGLVNGYTF	TGTGCCAGCAGCGGTCGGGGGCTAGTTAATGGCTACACCTTC
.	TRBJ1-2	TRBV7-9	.	CASSPGTEAGYTF	TGTGCCAGCAGCCCCGGGACTGAGGCTGGCTACACCTTC
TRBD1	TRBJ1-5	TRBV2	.	CASSPTGAEHF	TGTGCCAGCAGTCCGACAGGGGCCGAGCATTTT
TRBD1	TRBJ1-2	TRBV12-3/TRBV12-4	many	CASSLRQGSYGYTF	TGTGCCAGCAGCCTTCGACAGGGTTCCTATGGCTACACCTTC
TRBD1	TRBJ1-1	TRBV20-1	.	CSARGSRGDTEAFF	TGCAGTGCTAGAGGGAGCAGGGGGGACACTGAAGCTTTCTTT
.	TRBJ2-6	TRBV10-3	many	CAIGKGSSSGANVLTF	TGTGCCATCGGAAAAGGGTCGAGCTCTGGGGCCAACGTCCTGACTTTC
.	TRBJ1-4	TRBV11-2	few	CASSLEGGFNEKLFF	TGTGCCAGCAGCTTAGAAGGAGGTTTTAATGAAAAACTGTTTTTT
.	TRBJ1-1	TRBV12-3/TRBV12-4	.	CASSYVPGLAFF	TGTGCCAGCAGTTACGTACCCGGGTTAGCTTTCTTT
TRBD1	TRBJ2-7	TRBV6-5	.	CASSSRPGTGIEQYF	TGTGCCAGCAGTTCTCGTCCCGGGACAGGGATCGAGCAGTACTTC
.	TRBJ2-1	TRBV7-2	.	CASSLARGFSYNEQFF	TGTGCCAGCAGCTTAGCGCGGGGTTTCTCCTACAATGAGCAGTTCTTC
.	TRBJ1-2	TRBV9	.	CASSDRDKHYGYTF	TGTGCCAGCAGTGATCGGGACAAGCACTATGGCTACACCTTC
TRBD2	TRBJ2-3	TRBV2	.	CASSAWTSGTDTQYF	TGTGCCAGCAGTGCCTGGACTAGCGGCACAGATACGCAGTATTTT
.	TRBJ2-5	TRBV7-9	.	CASSPTATGIETQYF	TGTGCCAGCAGCCCGACTGCTACAGGGATAGAGACCCAGTACTTC
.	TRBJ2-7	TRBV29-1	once	CSSPPNPEQYF	TGCAGTTCCCCCCCCAATCCCGAGCAGTACTTC
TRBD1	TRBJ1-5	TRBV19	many	CASSQGTGEVF	TGTGCCAGTAGTCAAGGGACAGGGGAGGTTTTT
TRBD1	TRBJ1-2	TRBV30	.	CALPLRGQVNYGYTF	TGTGCCTTACCCCTTCGGGGACAGGTTAACTATGGCTACACCTTC
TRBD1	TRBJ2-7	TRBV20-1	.	CSATGGSGEQYF	TGCAGTGCCACAGGGGGCTCGGGGGAGCAGTACTTC
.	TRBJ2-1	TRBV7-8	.	CASSPGRDEQFF	TGCGCCAGCAGCCCCGGACGCGATGAGCAGTTCTTC
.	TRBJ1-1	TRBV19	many	CASSIGELNTEAFF	TGTGCCAGTAGTATTGGGGAGTTGAACACTGAAGCTTTCTTT
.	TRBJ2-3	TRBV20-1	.	CSAKTGTDTQYF	TGCAGTGCAAAGACTGGCACAGATACGCAGTATTTT
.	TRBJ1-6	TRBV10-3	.	CAISDPFSPLHF	TGTGCCATCAGTGATCCCTTTTCACCCCTCCACTTT
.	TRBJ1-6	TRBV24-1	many	CATSESGLTNSPLHF	TGTGCCACCAGTGAATCCGGGCTGACTAATTCACCCCTCCACTTT
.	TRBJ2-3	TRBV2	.	CASRGTLQYF	TGTGCCAGCAGGGGGACTCTTCAGTATTTT
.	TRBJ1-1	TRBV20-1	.	CSARRSGADTEAFF	TGCAGTGCTAGACGGAGCGGGGCGGACACTGAAGCTTTCTTT
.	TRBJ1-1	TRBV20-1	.	CSASGYPPWTDYTEAFF	TGCAGTGCTAGTGGTTACCCCCCCTGGACAGACTACACTGAGGCTTTCTTT
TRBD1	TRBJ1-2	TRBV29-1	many	CSVPGQGLNYGYTF	TGCAGCGTTCCCGGACAGGGGCTGAACTATGGCTACACCTTC
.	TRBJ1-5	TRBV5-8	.	CASSFQTDYQPQHF	TGTGCCAGCAGCTTTCAGACAGATTATCAGCCCCAGCATTTT
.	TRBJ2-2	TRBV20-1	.	CSASLLGTGELFF	TGCAGTGCTAGCTTACTTGGAACAGGGGAGCTGTTTTTT
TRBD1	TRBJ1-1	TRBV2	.	CASTEDREVSFF	TGTGCCAGCACCGAGGACAGGGAGGTCTCTTTCTTT
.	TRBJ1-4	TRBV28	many	CASSPPGGTNEKLFF	TGTGCCAGCAGTCCGCCGGGAGGAACTAATGAAAAACTGTTTTTT